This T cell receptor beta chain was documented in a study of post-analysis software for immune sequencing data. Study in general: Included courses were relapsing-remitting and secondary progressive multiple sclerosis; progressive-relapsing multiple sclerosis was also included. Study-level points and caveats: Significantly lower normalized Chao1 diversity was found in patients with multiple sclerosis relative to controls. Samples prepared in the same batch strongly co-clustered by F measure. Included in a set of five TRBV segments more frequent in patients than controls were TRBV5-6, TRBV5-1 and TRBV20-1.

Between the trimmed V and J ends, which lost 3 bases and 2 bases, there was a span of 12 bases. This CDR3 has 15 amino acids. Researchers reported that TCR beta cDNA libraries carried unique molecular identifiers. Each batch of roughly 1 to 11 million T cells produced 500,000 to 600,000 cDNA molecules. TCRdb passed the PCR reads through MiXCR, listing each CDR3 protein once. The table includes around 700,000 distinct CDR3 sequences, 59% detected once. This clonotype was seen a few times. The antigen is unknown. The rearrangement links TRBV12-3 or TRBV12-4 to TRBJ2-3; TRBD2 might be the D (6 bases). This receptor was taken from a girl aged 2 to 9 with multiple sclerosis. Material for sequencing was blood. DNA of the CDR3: TGTGCCAGCAGTTTTATTAGCGGCTACACAGATACGCAGTATTTT. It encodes CASSFISGYTDTQYF.